These 16 T cell receptor beta chains came from one sample sequenced in a study of T cells in Graves' hyperthyroidism and ophthalmopathy. The CDR3 regions of TCR beta were amplified from RNA transcripts. First-round RT-PCR targeting the TCR CDR3 was performed with the HTBI primer set. Using its own MiXCR run on the multiplex PCR reads, TCRdb lists one record per CDR3 protein. Here the sample spans a few hundred thousand distinct CDR3 sequences, around 18% being singletons. The sample consisted of blood. Every receptor here comes from a man aged 18 to 29 with Graves' ophthalmopathy.

The V and J genes are TRBV10-3 and TRBJ2-2; 7 bases align to TRBD2. Per germline, CDR1 ENHRY and CDR2 SYGVKD. V lost 5 bases to trimming and J lost 5 bases; unmatched junction nucleotides: 8. The CDR3 sequence is 15 residues long. CDR3 protein: CAISRGGGGTGELFF. Written as DNA, the CDR3 is TGTGCCATCAGTCGCGGGGGTGGCGGGACCGGGGAGCTGTTTTTT.

This clonotype turned up a few times. The gene calls are TRBV6-5 and TRBJ1-5; TRBD1 might be the D (6 bases). CDR3 size: 16 residues. The ends were cut back, 0 bases at V and 6 bases at J, with 15 bases in the middle. CDR1 is MNHEY and CDR2 is SVGAGI in the germline V gene. This CDR3 is CASSYSNGGGSQPQHF. CDR3 nucleotides: TGTGCCAGCAGTTACTCGAATGGGGGGGGCTCTCAGCCCCAGCATTTT.

CDR3: CASSKGDSNQPQHF. The CDR3 bases are TGTGCCAGCAGTAAGGGTGATAGCAATCAGCCCCAGCATTTT. This chain links TRBV27 with TRBJ1-5; D is undetermined. V lost 5 bases and J lost 0, with 8 bases in between. CDR1 MNHEY and CDR2 SMNVEV come from the germline V gene (reference sequence). The CDR3 runs 14 residues.

There are many counts of this clonotype. The chain has TRBV5-1 and TRBJ2-1; TRBD2 matches 8 bases. V dropped 4 bases and J dropped 1; count of bases not matched to a gene: 1. CDR1 is SGHRS, CDR2 YFSETQ, per germline. The CDR3 is 14 residues long. The CDR3 DNA follows: TGCGCCAGCAGCGTAGCGGGATCCTACAATGAGCAGTTCTTC. Protein sequence: CASSVAGSYNEQFF.

There are many counts of this clonotype. J is TRBJ2-7 and V is TRBV5-1, with D unclear. CDR3 size: 13 residues. The germline CDR1 and CDR2 sequences are SGHRS and YFSETQ. Trimming left V 4 bases short and J 4 bases short, with 12 bases between. The CDR3, as DNA: TGCGCCAGCAGCCGGACGGCCTTGTACGAGCAGTACTTC. Residues: CASSRTALYEQYF.

V is TRBV7-8 and J is TRBJ1-1; D not certain. The V and J ends lost 5 bases and 7 bases respectively, with 11 bases between them. The CDR3 extends over 12 amino acids. Germline V gene sequence: CDR1 SGHVS, CDR2 FQNEAQ. CDR3: CASSLGSREAFF. The CDR3 DNA follows: TGTGCCAGCAGCCTTGGGAGCCGTGAAGCTTTCTTT.

The V call is TRBV28, the J call TRBJ2-2, with TRBD1 matching 7 bases. The germline gives CDR1 MDHEN, CDR2 SYDVKM. V was clipped by 6 bases and J by 3 bases; unmatched bases: 10. The CDR3 covers 16 residues. The CDR3 loop is CASSVETGDHTGELFF. CDR3 coding DNA: TGTGCCAGCAGCGTAGAAACAGGGGATCACACCGGGGAGCTGTTTTTT. The full variable domain, its missing parts supplied by reference TRBV28 and TRBJ2-2, is DVKVTQSSRYLVKRTGEKVFLECVQDMDHENMFWYRQDPGLGLRLIYFSYDVKMKEKGDIPEGYSVSREKKERFSLILESASTNQTSMYLCASSVETGDHTGELFFGEGSRLTVL.

Many counts were recorded for this clonotype. J is TRBJ1-2 and V is TRBV2, with D possibly being TRBD1 (5 bases). The length of the CDR3 is 12 residues. Trimming shortened V by 7 bases and J by 3 bases, and 9 bases separated the two germline ends. Germline V gene data show CDR1 as SNHLY and CDR2 as FYNNEI. CDR3 sequence: CASKGLDYGYTF. The CDR3 DNA is TGTGCCAGCAAGGGGCTCGACTATGGCTACACCTTC.

This clonotype has a handful of counts. V and J are TRBV3-1 and TRBJ2-7; 9 bases are a match to TRBD1. There are 14 residues in the CDR3. V lost 4 bases and J lost 3; bases outside the gene matches: 4. Per the germline V gene, CDR1 is LGHDT and CDR2 is YNNKEL (reference sequence). In DNA form, the CDR3 reads TGTGCCAGCAGCCGGGGGACAGGGATCTACGAGCAGTACTTC. It specifies CASSRGTGIYEQYF.

This clonotype has ten or more counts. The chain is built from TRBV5-1 and TRBJ1-5; D call uncertain. V lost 4 bases, J lost 3 bases, and 8 bases lay in between. Per the germline V gene, CDR1 is SGHRS and CDR2 is YFSETQ. The CDR3 spans 13 residues. The CDR3 sequence: CASSTRPNQPQHF. The CDR3 DNA sequence: TGCGCCAGCAGCACTAGACCCAATCAGCCCCAGCATTTT.

This clonotype was seen repeatedly, ten times or more. The V call is TRBV2, the J call TRBJ1-4; 7 nucleotides align to TRBD1. Unmatched junction bases numbered 10, after V lost 7 bases and J lost 8 bases. CDR3 length: 14 residues. Germline V gene lookup returns CDR1 SNHLY and CDR2 FYNNEI. Here the CDR3 reads CASKIGTEGEKLFF. The CDR3, as DNA: TGTGCCAGCAAGATCGGGACAGAGGGAGAAAAACTGTTTTTT.

This clonotype was observed a handful of times. The rearrangement uses TRBV6-2 or TRBV6-3 and TRBJ2-2, with 8 bases identical to TRBD1. The CDR3 covers 14 residues. Looked up from germline, CDR1 is MNHEY and CDR2 is SVGEGT. The V and J ends lost 9 bases and 1 base, in that order; junction bases with no gene match: 4. DNA of the CDR3: TGTGCCAGTGGACAGGGCATGAACACCGGGGAGCTGTTTTTT. This codes for CASGQGMNTGELFF.

This rearrangement joins TRBV19 to TRBJ2-7, with 10 bases identical to TRBD1. The CDR3 extends over 14 amino acids. The V gene end was trimmed by 10 bases and the J gene end by 4 bases; junction bases not matched to a gene: 10. Germline V gives CDR1 LNHDA, CDR2 SQIVND (reference sequence). This CDR3 is CATQGRQGAYEQYF. CDR3 nucleotide sequence: TGTGCCACCCAGGGAAGACAGGGGGCTTACGAGCAGTACTTC.

The rearrangement joins TRBV7-9 to TRBJ2-7; 11 positions match TRBD2. J gave up 6 bases and V 6 bases, and 13 bases lay outside the gene matches. The germline gives CDR1 SEHNR, CDR2 FQNEAQ (reference sequence). The CDR3 covers 16 residues. CDR3 nucleotide sequence: TGTGCCAGCAGTCGGGACTCTAGCGGGGGGCCTGTCGAGCAGTACTTC. It encodes CASSRDSSGGPVEQYF.

V gene TRBV11-2 combines with J gene TRBJ2-7, with D tentatively TRBD1 (6 bases). Trimming removed 3 bases from V and 2 bases from J, with 17 bases in between. Germline assignment: CDR1 SGHAT and CDR2 FQNNGV. This CDR3 comprises 16 residues. In DNA form, the CDR3 reads TGTGCCAGCAGCTTTCGGTCGTGGGGGCTACCCTACGAGCAGTACTTC. Encoded protein: CASSFRSWGLPYEQYF.

This clonotype occurred many times. V is TRBV5-1 and J is TRBJ2-3, with D perhaps TRBD1 (5 bases). V was trimmed by 3 bases and J by 0 bases, leaving 11 bases between them. CDR3 size: 15 residues. CDR1 is SGHRS, CDR2 YFSETQ, per germline. CDR3 nucleotides: TGCGCCAGCAGCTCCCGGACACAGAGCACAGATACGCAGTATTTT. This gives the protein CASSSRTQSTDTQYF.